A single sample is the source of the 5 T cell receptor beta chains below, sequenced in a study of blood T cell repertoires in COVID-19. Using immunoSEQ multiplex PCR, the repertoire was profiled, and TCRdb retains in-frame clones only, with some absent. The table records some 200,000 clones, about 80% of them present only once. Material: peripheral blood. All receptors derive from a woman of 80 years or more with COVID-19, enrolled during active disease.

CDR3 amino acids: CASSLQRLNQETQYF. The CDR3 DNA sequence: TGCGCCAGCAGCTTGCAACGGTTAAACCAAGAGACCCAGTACTTC. The chain carries TRBV5-1 and TRBJ2-5; D call uncertain. The CDR3 extends over 15 amino acids. Trimming shortened V by 1 base and J by 0 bases, and 10 bases separated the two germline ends. Germline CDR1 is SGHRS and CDR2 is YFSETQ.

V usage is TRBV6-1 and J usage is TRBJ1-1, with D possibly matching TRBD1 (6 bases). The CDR3 is made up of 18 amino acids. The V and J ends lost 2 bases and 0 bases respectively, with 19 bases between them. Germline V CDR1 and CDR2: MNHNS, SASEGT. The CDR3 DNA is TGTGCCAGCAGTGAAAGAAAAGTGAGGGGGATAATGAACACTGAAGCTTTCTTT. Translating gives CASSERKVRGIMNTEAFF.

V gene TRBV24-1 combines with J gene TRBJ2-5, with a tentative D call TRBD1 (5 bases). CDR1 and CDR2 from the germline V gene are KGHDR and SFDVKD. The CDR3 has 16 residues. V was clipped by 0 bases and J by 2 bases, with 12 bases between them. CDR3 sequence reads: CATSDLDGHSQETQYF. In DNA, the CDR3 is TGTGCCACCAGTGATTTGGACGGACATTCTCAAGAGACCCAGTACTTC.

The V and J genes are TRBV27 and TRBJ1-6; 9 nucleotides align to TRBD1. Germline trimming cut 5 bases from V and 8 bases from J; bases unmatched to any gene: 10. Germline loops: CDR1 MNHEY, CDR2 SMNVEV (reference sequence). The CDR3 extends over 16 amino acids. The CDR3 protein is CASSTRGTGKDSPLHF. DNA for the CDR3: TGTGCCAGCAGTACCCGGGGGACAGGGAAGGATTCACCCCTCCACTTT.

The chain links TRBV9 to TRBJ2-3; 10 bases line up with TRBD1. This CDR3 spans 15 amino acids. Germline trimming cut 3 bases from V and 1 base from J; bases unmatched to any gene: 2. The germline V gene has CDR1 SGDLS and CDR2 YYNGEE. The CDR3, as DNA: TGTGCCAGCAGCGCCGGGACAGGGGGCACAGATACGCAGTATTTT. It is translated as CASSAGTGGTDTQYF.